This paragraph covers one TCR beta chain sequence. Its binding antigen is unknown. No base quality values were provided; no much bigger clone lies one nucleotide off. The EasySep Human CD8+ T Cell Enrichment Kit was used on day 10 to isolate CD8+ T cells from every culture. Sequencing of TCR beta CDR3 regions was performed at survey depth on the immunoSEQ platform. The QIAamp DNA micro kit was used to extract genomic DNA from every cultured and uncultured CD8+ T cell population. The study's processing was this. Any sample with under 5,000 productive reads was excluded, and this exclusion removed about 6% of the roughly 80 cultures stimulated with HIV peptides. A MANAFEST web app trimmed sequences to CDR3 and removed nonproductive sequences, CDR3s under 5 amino acids, and those not starting C or ending F/W. Antigen-specific clonotypes had to expand in at least 2 of 3 replicates versus no-peptide control at FDR 0.01, only within one epitope family. A frequency at least fivefold higher than in wells stimulated with peptides from other epitope families was additionally required for specific clonotypes. Entries here come from immuneACCESS through TCRdb and include only in-frame sequences with V and J called. Some clones fail to appear in such tables; in the studies checked, an unresolved V gene covers under half of the shortfall, and the cause of the remainder is unknown. The DNA gave D and trimming, while V, J and clone size come from that table. This sample lists around 5,100 clones; about three fifths were detected once. The top ten hold about 44% of the sample.

The sample comes from a study of CD8 T cell repertoires and HIV-1 epitope variants (TCRdb year 2020). Describing the broader study: Twenty-five peptides representing autologous and known Gag and Nef epitope variants were each used to stimulate T cells in separate culture wells. The control conditions were a CMV, EBV and flu peptide pool, the Ebola AY9 epitope as a negative control, and a well with no peptide. Three Gag epitope families and Nef HW9 and YT9 were included among the tested epitopes. Using the EasySep Human T Cell Enrichment Kit, T cells were enriched and then co-cultured with an equal number of autologous T cell-negative cells acting as antigen-presenting cells. Cultures were maintained for approximately eleven days in IMDM with gentamicin, and half-media changes adding IL-2, IL-7 and IL-15 were performed on days 3 and 7. An aliquot of 1M T cells was saved as an uncultured baseline condition, separate from the roughly 83 T cell cultures. A total of some 83 T cell cultures were run, with each culture condition done in triplicate except for one peptide, which was done in duplicate.

What the authors observed across the whole study: The Nef KF9 family was recognized by five clonotypes and the HW9 family by one, and no responses to the TAALDMSHF plasma variant were observed. Eight or nine antigen-specific TCR beta clonotypes were identified, and roughly six of them appeared cross-reactive for autologous or known escape epitope variants. The assay could identify only TCR beta chains and pointed to proliferation in response to antigen, not to T cell function or cytokine profile.

This clonotype was obtained from a male donor with HIV. The specimen was cultured CD8+ T cells derived from PBMCs.

The nucleotides are TGTGCCAGCAGTTTGGGGGAGGCCCAAAACAATGAGCAGTTCTTC. Its protein reads: CASSLGEAQNNEQFF. The rearrangement joined TRBV28 to TRBJ2-1; TRBD2 is possibly the D segment (6 matching bases). V loses 3 bases of germline sequence and J loses 5 bases, and the interval between the two ends is 14 bases. Inclusive of the bounding cysteine and phenylalanine, the CDR3 is 15 residues long. Only the CDR3 region is kept as DNA, spanning 45 bases read in frame from base 1. Looking up the germline V gene yields CDR1 MDHEN and CDR2 SYDVKM.